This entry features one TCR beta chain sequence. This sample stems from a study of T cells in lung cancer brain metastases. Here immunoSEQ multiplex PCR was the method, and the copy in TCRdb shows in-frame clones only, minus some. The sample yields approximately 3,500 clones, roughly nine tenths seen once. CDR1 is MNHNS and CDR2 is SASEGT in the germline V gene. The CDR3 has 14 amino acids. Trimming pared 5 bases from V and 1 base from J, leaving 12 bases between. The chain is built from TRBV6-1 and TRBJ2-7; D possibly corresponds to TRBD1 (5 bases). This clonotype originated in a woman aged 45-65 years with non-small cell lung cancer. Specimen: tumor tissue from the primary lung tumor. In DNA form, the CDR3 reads TGTGCCAGCAGTCTGGGGCGTAGGTCCTACGAGCAGTACTTC. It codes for CASSLGRRSYEQYF.